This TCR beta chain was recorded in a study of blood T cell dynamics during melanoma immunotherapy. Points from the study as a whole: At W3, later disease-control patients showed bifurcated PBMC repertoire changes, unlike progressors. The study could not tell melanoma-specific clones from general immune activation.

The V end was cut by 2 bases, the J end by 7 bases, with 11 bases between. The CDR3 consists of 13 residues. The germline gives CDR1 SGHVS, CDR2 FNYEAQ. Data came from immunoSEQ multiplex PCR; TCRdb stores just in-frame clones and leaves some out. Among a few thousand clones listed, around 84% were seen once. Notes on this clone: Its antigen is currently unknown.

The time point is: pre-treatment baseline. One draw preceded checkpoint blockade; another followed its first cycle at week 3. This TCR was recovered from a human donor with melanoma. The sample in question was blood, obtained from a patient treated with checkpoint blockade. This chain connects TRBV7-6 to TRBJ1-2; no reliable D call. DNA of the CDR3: TGTGCCAGCAGCTTATCTGAGGGTGCTGGCTACACCTTC. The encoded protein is CASSLSEGAGYTF.